The rows below give T cell receptor beta chains drawn from one sample of a study of T cell repertoires in cytomegalovirus infection. TCRdb reprocessed the reads with MiXCR, giving one entry per CDR3 protein. The data hold fewer than 350,000 distinct CDR3 sequences, with roughly a sixth observed a single time. The source material was PBMCs. These receptors were collected from a human donor in good health (CMV status not recorded). Some clones in this sample may be carry-over from other donors' samples. CDR3s include the opening cysteine and the closing phenylalanine or tryptophan. A D gene is named only where the DNA matches it firmly. Rows give clone size only sometimes, using once, few, many, or a class for an expanded clone.

TRBD1 16 many TRBJ1-5 TRBV6-1 TGTGCCAGCAGTAGGACTGGGGACAGGATGAATCAGCCCCAGCATTTT CASSRTGDRMNQPQHF
- 14 many TRBJ2-7 TRBV12-3/TRBV12-4 TGTGCCAGCAGAAGACAGGTGGGGGCCTACGAGCAGTACTTC CASRRQVGAYEQYF
- 16 - TRBJ1-1 TRBV4-1 TGCGCCAGCAGCATTACGCTTAGGGGCATGAACACTGAAGCTTTCTTT CASSITLRGMNTEAFF
- 13 many TRBJ2-7 TRBV6-1 TGTGCCAGCAGTAGCGCGCCTCTGTACGAGCAGTACTTC CASSSAPLYEQYF
- 16 - TRBJ2-1 TRBV28 TGTGCCAGCAGTTTAGGAGGGGGGGGGGGATACAATGAGCAGTTCTTC CASSLGGGGGYNEQFF
TRBD1 14 - TRBJ1-1 TRBV6-1 TGTGCCAGCAGATGGACAGGGGGCAACACTGAAGCTTTCTTT CASRWTGGNTEAFF
TRBD1 13 many TRBJ2-7 TRBV10-3 TGTGCCATCAGGGGGACAGGGGAAGGCGAGCAGTACTTC CAIRGTGEGEQYF
TRBD2 14 many TRBJ2-5 TRBV6-1 TGTGCCAGCAGGTTGGGGCAGGGAGGGGAGACCCAGTACTTC CASRLGQGGETQYF
TRBD1 15 - TRBJ1-1 TRBV18 TGTGCCAGCTCACCACCGACAGGGGTAGTAGCTGAAGCTTTCTTT CASSPPTGVVAEAFF
- 13 - TRBJ1-1 TRBV12-3/TRBV12-4 TGTGCCAGCAGTCAGCGAGAAAACACTGAAGCTTTCTTT CASSQRENTEAFF